This T cell receptor (beta chain) was identified during a study of T cell clonality in common variable immunodeficiency (dated by TCRdb to between 2014 and 2017). Study-wide findings and limitations: Correlations of repertoire features with clinical complications were constrained by heterogeneity among patients within the CVID cohort. CVID TCRbeta sequences reportedly showed fewer deletions and N-nucleotide insertions and lacked highly modified clones with 13 or more V deletions. The authors noted that sequencing repertoires of T cell subpopulations would be needed to clarify what caused the increased clonality in CVID. CVID subjects shared fewer TCRbeta clones with each other than healthy controls did (p < 0.0001). Despite equal DNA input, controls averaged approximately 88,000 unique sequences per sample versus roughly 32,000 in CVID samples. TCRbeta clonality was higher in CVID subjects than in healthy controls (t-test p = 0.018), and the increase was most characteristic of about a third of subjects.

For sequencing input, CVID and control samples contributed equivalent amounts of genomic DNA. For every sample, a 60 bp segment covering the rearranged TCRbeta CDR3 region was amplified and then sequenced. TCRbeta amplification used the immunoSEQ assay, a bias-corrected multiplex PCR with high-throughput sequencing. The authors processed their data as follows. Every unique nucleotide sequence counted as a clone and was annotated with V, D and J genes, copy number and frequency. Sequences were labeled productive if in frame, and non-productive if out of frame or containing stop codons. As previously described, Shannon's entropy was used to calculate clonality. The predicted amino acid sequences of productive clones were used to derive the mean CDR3 Kyte-Doolittle hydropathy. Scaled V gene usage was hierarchically clustered using Manhattan distance and complete linkage with the R hclust function. To assess clone sharing by CDR3 amino acid sequence, 12 repertoires per group were resampled over 100 rounds. Repertoires were searched for 60 to 80 published EBV-specific and nearly 250 published CMV-specific TCRbeta sequences. A couple of CVID samples yielding fewer than 10,000 sequences were excluded from analysis, leaving 42 CVID repertoires. TCRdb retrieved this table from immuneACCESS and kept in-frame rearrangements only. Not all clones are present; in checked studies, unresolved V genes account for under half, and no reason is known for the remainder. D and trimming come from the DNA, and the V and J calls and clone size come from that table. The table puts approximately 50,000 clones in this sample, none counted just once. Approximately 2.2% of the sample is taken by the ten largest.

V sheds 4 bases and J sheds 7 bases, leaving 13 bases between their ends. CDR1 and CDR2 (SGHAT, FQNNGV) derive from the germline V gene. From the cysteine through the phenylalanine, the CDR3 covers 14 amino acids. Shown are 33 bases from within the CDR3, in frame from base 1. This clone showed up just a few times. Its antigen remains undetermined. The read ends 3 residues early relative to the CDR3; the germline J gene fills the gap. Both CVID patients and healthy controls were predominantly of Caucasian heritage. Heparinized peripheral whole blood samples of roughly 5 to 8.5 ml were collected from each donor. TCRbeta CDR3 repertoires were sequenced from genomic DNA of adults with common variable immune deficiency (CVID) and healthy adult controls. A total of around 22 healthy adult volunteers (roughly twelve female and approximately 10 male; age range about 20 to 75 years, mean age around 31) were included in the control group. Diluted blood was density-centrifuged over Hypaque 1077 or Ficoll-Paque to isolate peripheral blood mononuclear cells. Genomic DNA was obtained from unsorted mononuclear cells using either Qiagen column purification or a centrifugation-based method.

In this chain, TRBV11-2 is recombined with TRBJ1-4; TRBD1 is perhaps the D gene, given 5 matching bases. The receptor was derived from a person aged 18 to 69 in good health. Sequencing input: peripheral blood mononuclear cells. The CDR3: CASSSRGVIEKLFF. The part of the CDR3 DNA that was read is TGTGCCAGCAGCTCTAGAGGGGTTATTGAAAAA. Extended through the reference TRBV11-2 and TRBJ1-4 proteins, this CDR3 yields the full variable domain: EAGVAQSPRYKIIEKRQSVAFWCNPISGHATLYWYQQILGQGPKLLIQFQNNGVVDDSQLPKDRFSAERLKGVDSTLKIQPAKLEDSAVYLCASSSRGVIEKLFFGSGTQLSVL.